The next 22 T cell receptor beta chains were all read from a single sample in a study of T cell responses to AZD1222 COVID-19 vaccine. The protocol was immunoSEQ multiplex PCR, while the TCRdb copy is restricted to in-frame clones and leaves out a portion. In the table there are around 150,000 clones, over 75% of which are singletons. Sequenced material: peripheral blood, taken on day 0 of AZD1222 vaccination. The receptors derive from an adult in good health.

The chain combines TRBV5-5 with TRBJ1-4; D uncertain. The ends were cut back, 3 bases at V and 7 bases at J, with 13 bases in the middle. CDR3 length: 14 amino acids. The germline V gene encodes CDR1 SGHKS and CDR2 YYEKEE (reference sequence). The DNA of the CDR3 is TGTGCCAGCAGCTCGAGGGTTGGAGGTGAAAAACTGTTTTTT. Residues: CASSSRVGGEKLFF.

This chain uses TRBV6-5 with TRBJ2-7, with 13 bases matching TRBD2. V lost 4 bases and J lost 5; bases outside the gene matches: 2. CDR3 length: 14 amino acids. The V gene's germline CDR1 is MNHEY and CDR2 SVGAGI. CDR3 bases: TGTGCCAGCAGTTTAGGACTAGCGGGAGACGAGCAGTACTTC. This gives the protein CASSLGLAGDEQYF.

V gene TRBV4-3 combines with J gene TRBJ1-2; D is ambiguous. Germline loops: CDR1 LGHNA, CDR2 YSLEER. The CDR3 has 16 amino acids. The germline V and J ends were trimmed by 0 bases and 0 bases, with 11 bases remaining between them. As DNA, the CDR3 is TGCGCCAGCAGCCAAGATCCAGGCAGGACTAACTATGGCTACACCTTC. It codes for CASSQDPGRTNYGYTF.

The sample holds one count of this clone. The J gene is TRBJ2-7, the V gene TRBV7-9; 12 bases match TRBD2. The germline CDR1 and CDR2 sequences are SEHNR and FQNEAQ (reference sequence). J gave up 2 bases and V 5 bases, and 4 bases lay outside the gene matches. The CDR3 has 15 residues. This CDR3 is CASSPLAGGTYEQYF. The CDR3 bases are TGTGCCAGCAGCCCTCTAGCGGGGGGGACCTACGAGCAGTACTTC.

The chain has TRBV7-6 and TRBJ2-1; D uncertain. V was cut by 1 base and J by 0 bases, with 10 bases left in between. In germline, CDR1 is SGHVS, CDR2 FNYEAQ. The CDR3 runs 16 residues. CDR3 loop: CASSLDSVSSYNEQFF. The CDR3 DNA reads TGTGCCAGCAGCTTAGATTCGGTTAGCTCCTACAATGAGCAGTTCTTC.

The chain has TRBV20-1 and TRBJ2-3, with 9 nucleotides matching TRBD2. Trimming removed 3 bases from V and 3 bases from J; junction bases left unmatched: 4. The CDR3 covers 14 residues. Germline values: CDR1 DFQATT, CDR2 SNEGSKA (reference sequence). The CDR3 DNA follows: TGCAGTGCTAGTCCCCTAGCGGGAACAGATACGCAGTATTTT. This translates into CSASPLAGTDTQYF.

For the CDR3, the DNA is TGTGCCAGTAGTAGCCCGGGACACTTAGGGCCGGGGGAGCAGTACTTC. Its translation: CASSSPGHLGPGEQYF. V and J are TRBV19 and TRBJ2-7; possible D gene TRBD1, 6 bases. This CDR3 spans 16 amino acids. Looked up from germline, CDR1 is LNHDA and CDR2 is SQIVND (reference sequence). The V end was cut by 4 bases, the J end by 7 bases, with 23 bases between. Using reference TRBV19 and TRBJ2-7 for the parts outside the CDR3, the full variable domain is DGGITQSPKYLFRKEGQNVTLSCEQNLNHDAMYWYRQDPGQGLRLIYYSQIVNDFQKGDIAEGYSVSREKKESFPLTVTSAQKNPTAFYLCASSSPGHLGPGEQYFGPGTRLTVT.

V usage is TRBV30 and J usage is TRBJ1-1; no definite D call. Germline CDR1 is GTSNPN and CDR2 is SVGIG (reference sequence). This CDR3 is 10 amino acids long. V was clipped by 0 bases and J by 7 bases, with 3 bases between them. This CDR3 reads CAWSVGEAFF. The CDR3 DNA reads TGTGCCTGGAGTGTAGGTGAAGCTTTCTTT.

This rearrangement joins TRBV14 to TRBJ1-3; D ambiguous. The CDR3 extends over 14 amino acids. Germline V CDR1 and CDR2: SGHDN, FVKESK. V lost 4 bases to trimming and J lost 2 bases, with 9 bases between them. Written as DNA, the CDR3 is TGTGCCAGCAGCCGCCTGGAGGCTGGAAACACCATATATTTT. Translating it yields CASSRLEAGNTIYF.

V usage is TRBV6-5 and J usage is TRBJ1-6; no firm D call. The CDR3 loop spans 14 amino acids. Germline assignment: CDR1 MNHEY and CDR2 SVGAGI. V shed 7 bases and J shed 0 bases, with 7 bases lying between them. CDR3 DNA sequence: TGTGCCAGCACCCGGAGCTCCTATAATTCACCCCTCCACTTT. This codes for CASTRSSYNSPLHF.

The CDR3 loop reads CATSDPGQGTSYEQYF. CDR3 nucleotide sequence: TGTGCCACCAGTGACCCCGGACAGGGCACCTCCTACGAGCAGTACTTC. The chain has TRBV24-1 and TRBJ2-7; 8 bases fit TRBD1. CDR3 length: 16 amino acids. Germline CDR1 is KGHDR and CDR2 is SFDVKD. After removal of 4 bases from V and 0 bases from J, the junction contained 7 bases not matched to a gene.

The rearrangement joins TRBV4-2 to TRBJ2-1; 9 nucleotides line up with TRBD2. The V gene end was trimmed by 0 bases and the J gene end by 3 bases; junction bases not matched to a gene: 6. The CDR3 has 17 amino acids. CDR1 and CDR2 from the germline V gene are LGHNA and YNFKEQ. CDR3 amino acids: CASSQDNSGGRYNEQFF. The CDR3 DNA follows: TGTGCCAGCAGCCAAGATAATAGCGGGGGACGCTACAATGAGCAGTTCTTC.

This chain joins TRBV5-1 and TRBJ1-1; D ambiguous. The CDR3 has 13 amino acids. Between the trimmed V and J ends, which lost 1 base and 1 base, there was a span of 5 bases. The germline V gene has CDR1 SGHRS and CDR2 YFSETQ. The CDR3 DNA is TGCGCCAGCAGCTTGAGCCGGAACACTGAAGCTTTCTTT. Translated, it gives CASSLSRNTEAFF.

This chain links TRBV2 with TRBJ2-5, with D possibly matching TRBD1 (6 bases). The V end lost 6 bases, the J end lost 5 bases, and 13 bases lay between the germline ends. CDR3 size: 13 residues. The germline CDR1 and CDR2 sequences are SNHLY and FYNNEI. DNA for the CDR3: TGTGCCAGCAGAAAGGACAGAATGGAGACCCAGTACTTC. Amino acids: CASRKDRMETQYF.

The chain carries TRBV5-6 and TRBJ1-4; TRBD1 agrees at 8 bases. CDR1 is SGHDT and CDR2 is YYEEEE in the germline V gene. CDR3 length equals 15 residues. V trimming: 4 bases; J trimming: 8 bases; junction bases outside the gene matches: 10. CDR3 sequence: CASSHPTGEWEKLFF. Written as DNA, the CDR3 is TGTGCCAGCAGCCACCCGACAGGGGAGTGGGAAAAACTGTTTTTT.

The chain carries TRBV19 and TRBJ2-2; D tentatively reads TRBD1 or TRBD2 (6 bases each). Germline-derived CDR1 and CDR2 are LNHDA and SQIVND (reference sequence). The CDR3 contains 15 residues. Trimming left V 7 bases short and J 5 bases short, with 17 bases between. CDR3 sequence reads: CASNRLARGTGELFF. The CDR3 coding sequence is TGTGCCAGTAATCGGCTAGCGAGGGGGACCGGGGAGCTGTTTTTT.

The chain has TRBV7-3 and TRBJ2-1; D ambiguous. The germline gives CDR1 SGHTA, CDR2 FQGTGA. Deletions cut 3 bases from V and 6 bases from J, with 6 bases between. The CDR3 has 12 residues. The CDR3: CASSFGTNEQFF. The CDR3 bases are TGTGCCAGCAGCTTCGGTACCAATGAGCAGTTCTTC.

The CDR3 DNA follows: TGTGCCTGGAGTGTTGACTCAAAAAAACTGTTTTTT. It is translated as CAWSVDSKKLFF. The J gene is TRBJ1-4, the V gene TRBV30; D unclear. The germline CDR1 and CDR2 sequences are GTSNPN and SVGIG (reference sequence). This CDR3 is built from 12 residues. Deletions cut 0 bases from V and 9 bases from J, with 8 bases between. Based on the CDR3 plus reference TRBV30 and TRBJ1-4, the full variable domain is SQTIHQWPATLVQPVGSPLSLECTVEGTSNPNLYWYRQAAGRGLQLLFYSVGIGQISSEVPQNLSASRPQDRQFILSSKKLLLSDSGFYLCAWSVDSKKLFFGSGTQLSVL.

This chain links TRBV6-5 with TRBJ1-1; D gene uncertain. With 2 bases removed from V and 4 bases from J, the gap between germline ends came to 14 bases. The germline V gene has CDR1 MNHEY and CDR2 SVGAGI. The CDR3 is 15 residues long. DNA of the CDR3: TGTGCCAGCAGTTACCCGGGAGGGCTTGGCACTGAAGCTTTCTTT. It translates to CASSYPGGLGTEAFF.

The chain joins TRBV7-2 to TRBJ2-3, with 12 bases matching TRBD2. Losses at the gene ends were 5 bases for V and 6 bases for J; bases not matched to a gene: 9. Germline-derived CDR1 and CDR2 are SGHTA and FQGNSA. The CDR3 totals 16 residues. The CDR3 protein is CASSQALAGGGDTQYF. CDR3 DNA: TGTGCCAGCAGCCAGGCACTAGCGGGAGGTGGGGATACGCAGTATTTT.

This chain uses TRBV6-2 or TRBV6-3 with TRBJ2-1; the D gene is possibly TRBD2 (6 bases). Trimming left V 7 bases short and J 0 bases short, with 10 bases between. CDR1 MNHEY and CDR2 SVGEGT come from the germline V gene. The CDR3 sequence is 14 residues long. CDR3 in DNA: TGTGCCAGCATCCCTAGCGCCTCCTACAATGAGCAGTTCTTC. Amino acids: CASIPSASYNEQFF.

The V call is TRBV2, the J call TRBJ1-1; 7 bases are shared with TRBD1. The CDR3 extends over 15 amino acids. V dropped 6 bases and J dropped 4; count of bases not matched to a gene: 11. Germline CDR1 SNHLY, CDR2 FYNNEI. CDR3 in DNA: TGTGCCAGCAGAGCTACGAGACAGGGAATCACTGAAGCTTTCTTT. Translation gives CASRATRQGITEAFF.